The present entry profiles one T cell receptor (beta chain) with its context. The antigen is undetermined. This record belongs to a study of cytomegalovirus exposure and HLA in healthy donors. Overall study context: Early released data comprised some 91 million unique TCRs from HLA-typed donors.

The PCR made use of 60 Vbeta and 13 Jbeta primers. Produced via immunoSEQ multiplex PCR; TCRdb's table is partial and in-frame only. The table for this sample gives some 200,000 clones. Study findings and constraints: Overall, about 160 TCR beta chains were annotated as cytomegalovirus-associated. Accurate prediction of HLA-A and HLA-B alleles (for most subjects) was reportedly achieved from TCR beta sequences.

This CDR3 has 16 amino acids. In germline, CDR1 is MGHRA, CDR2 YSYEKL. V lost 0 bases to trimming and J lost 8 bases; unmatched junction nucleotides: 9. Sequenced input: PBMCs. V is TRBV4-1 and J is TRBJ1-2; 10 bases are shared with TRBD1. The origin of this receptor is a boy between 10 and 17 years old in good health and CMV-seronegative. Here the CDR3 DNA reads TGCGCCAGCAGCCAAGAACCGACAGGGGGCGTTAGGGGCTACACCTTC. It encodes CASSQEPTGGVRGYTF.